The entry that follows covers one TCR beta chain sequence. No cognate antigen has been identified for it. Per-base qualities were not stored, and no clone one base away is much larger. Single viable CD3+CD4+CD8-CD45RO+ cells were sorted as memory CD4+ T cells on a FACSAria II. To determine CMV serostatus, a Roche Elecsys assay was used that detects serum IgG against CMV pp150, pp28, p38 and p52. Following thawing, total CD4+ T cells were enriched through positive selection using CD4 magnetic microbeads. Samples originated from another study that specifically interrogated the CD4+ T cell memory repertoire. Peripheral blood mononuclear cells were isolated and cryopreserved according to standard operating procedures, and serum was stored at -80 degrees C. The staining relied on CD3-PerCP (BW264/56), CD4-APC (RPA-T4), CD45RO-PE (UCHT1) and CD8-Pacific Orange (3B5) antibodies, and Sytox blue was used to exclude non-viable cells.

The Quick-DNA Microprep Kit was used to extract genomic DNA from the sorted cells. Amplification of TCRbeta DNA was done with the immunoSEQ hsTCRbeta kit, following the protocol from the manufacturer. TCRbeta libraries were sequenced on an Illumina MiSeq instrument. As for how the authors treated the data: Following removal of out-of-frame sequences, 2 million to 2.5 million distinct TCRbeta sequences were retained, with an average of approximately 64,000 per individual. Two values were used to score each individual: the count of some 150 previously reported CMV-associated TCRbeta sequences and the total count of productive distinct TCRbeta sequences. A beta-binomial model was reimplemented in Python, and scikit-learn random forests with default parameters were trained on US cohort data. Classifier performance on the Belgian cohort was reported as the median AUC with percentile confidence intervals calculated over 10,000 bootstrap iterations. TCRdb re-hosts the immuneACCESS table, in-frame sequences only. Its copies lack some clones; in the studies checked, an unresolved V gene accounts for under half of them, and the cause for the rest is not known. V and J calls and clone size follow that table, whereas D and trimming were derived from the DNA. The sample profile shows about 50,000 clones; 60% to 80% of them were found once. The top ten constitute 0.5% to 0.65% of the sample.

The source of the sample is a study of memory CD4+ T cells and cytomegalovirus serostatus (dated by TCRdb to between 2019 and 2020). General notes on the study: The approximately 35 healthy Belgian adults in the cohort included 9 who were CMV seropositive and roughly 25 who were CMV seronegative. To replicate a published TCR-based CMV serostatus classifier, the study sequenced CD4+ memory TCRbeta repertoires from a Belgian cohort whose cytomegalovirus serostatus was known. The paper's findings and limits, for the study overall: For predicting CMV serostatus, the median bootstrapped AUC was 0.95 using the original framework and about 0.9 using a US-trained random forest. The results were interpreted as suggesting that the CMV-associated TCR signature is largely present in the CD4+ memory repertoire. Only CD4+CD45RO+ memory cells were sequenced, in contrast to the original study, in which naive and memory CD4+ and CD8+ populations were covered. Among the roughly 160 previously reported CMV-associated TCRbeta sequences, 67 showed up in the CD4+ memory repertoires, with each one found in between one and five individuals. The original-framework classifier achieved a median bootstrapped AUC of 0.95 with a 95% CI of 0.76-1.00 on the Belgian cohort.

V and J are truncated by 0 bases and 4 bases respectively, leaving an intervening sequence of 16 bases. CDR3 length: 16 amino acids, cysteine to phenylalanine. Only the CDR3 region is kept as DNA, spanning 48 bases read in frame from base 1. The germline V gene supplies CDR1 SGHRS and CDR2 YFSETQ. The sequencing input was memory CD4+ T cells from blood. The sequence is built from TRBV5-1 and TRBJ1-1; no D gene can be assigned with confidence. This TCR was recovered from an adult in good health and CMV-seronegative. The bases read TGCGCCAGCAGCTTGGCTCACCTGACGCGGGGCACTGAAGCTTTCTTT. Its protein is CASSLAHLTRGTEAFF.